The sequence of this T cell receptor (beta chain) was determined in a study of cytomegalovirus exposure and HLA in healthy donors. Overall study findings and caveats: Listed as cytomegalovirus-associated were 170 or so TCR beta chains.

Measured with immunoSEQ multiplex PCR; TCRdb has only the in-frame clones, and not every one. The sample includes fewer than 250,000 clones, roughly 91% seen only once; the top ten take roughly 2%. Comment on this clone: Its antigen is as yet unknown.

V lost 3 bases to trimming and J lost 6 bases, with 11 bases between them. The germline V gene has CDR1 SGHDN and CDR2 FVKESK. The CDR3 loop spans 14 amino acids. Sequencing was performed on PBMCs. The rearrangement links TRBV14 to TRBJ2-2; D possibly corresponds to TRBD1 (5 bases). This sequence was found in a woman aged 18-35 years in good health and CMV-seropositive. The CDR3 loop is CASSQTASAGELFF. The CDR3 DNA follows: TGTGCCAGCAGCCAGACAGCCAGCGCCGGGGAGCTGTTTTTT. Supplemented by reference TRBV14 and TRBJ2-2, the full variable domain reads EAGVTQFPSHSVIEKGQTVTLRCDPISGHDNLYWYRRVMGKEIKFLLHFVKESKQDESGMPNNRFLAERTGGTYSTLKVQPAELEDSGVYFCASSQTASAGELFFGEGSRLTVL.